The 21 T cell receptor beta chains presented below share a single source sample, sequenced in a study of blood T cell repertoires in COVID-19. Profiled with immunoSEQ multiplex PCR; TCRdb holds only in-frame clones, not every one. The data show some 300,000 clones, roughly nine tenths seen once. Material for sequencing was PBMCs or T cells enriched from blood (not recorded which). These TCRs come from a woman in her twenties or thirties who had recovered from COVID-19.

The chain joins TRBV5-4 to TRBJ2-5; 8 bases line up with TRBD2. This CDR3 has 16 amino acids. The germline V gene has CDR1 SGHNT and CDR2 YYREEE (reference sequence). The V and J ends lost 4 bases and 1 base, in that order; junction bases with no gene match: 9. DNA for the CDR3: TGTGCCAGCAGCCCGGGAGCGGGGGCCAGCCAAGAGACCCAGTACTTC. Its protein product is CASSPGAGASQETQYF.

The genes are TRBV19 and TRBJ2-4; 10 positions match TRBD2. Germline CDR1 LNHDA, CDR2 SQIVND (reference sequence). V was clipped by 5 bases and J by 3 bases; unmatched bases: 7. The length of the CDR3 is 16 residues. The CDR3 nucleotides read TGTGCCAGTAGTGATCGACTAGCGGGCGGCAAAAACATTCAGTACTTC. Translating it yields CASSDRLAGGKNIQYF.

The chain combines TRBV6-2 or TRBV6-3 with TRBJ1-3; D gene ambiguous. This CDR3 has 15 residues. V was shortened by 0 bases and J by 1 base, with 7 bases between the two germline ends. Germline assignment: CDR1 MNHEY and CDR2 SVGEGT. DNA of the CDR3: TGTGCCAGCAGTTACTCGACGGGGTCTGGAAACACCATATATTTT. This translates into CASSYSTGSGNTIYF.

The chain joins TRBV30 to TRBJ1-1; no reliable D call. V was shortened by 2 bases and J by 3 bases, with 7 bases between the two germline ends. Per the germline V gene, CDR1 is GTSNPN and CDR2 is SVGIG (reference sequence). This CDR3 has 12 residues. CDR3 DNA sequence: TGTGCCTGGAGTCGGAGTTACACTGAAGCTTTCTTT. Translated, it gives CAWSRSYTEAFF.

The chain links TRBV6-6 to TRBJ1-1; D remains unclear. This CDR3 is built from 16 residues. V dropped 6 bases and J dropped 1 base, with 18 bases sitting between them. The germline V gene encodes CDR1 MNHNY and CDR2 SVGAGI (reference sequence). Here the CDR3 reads CASSKRRGGENTEAFF. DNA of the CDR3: TGTGCCAGCAGCAAGAGACGGGGTGGTGAGAACACTGAAGCTTTCTTT.

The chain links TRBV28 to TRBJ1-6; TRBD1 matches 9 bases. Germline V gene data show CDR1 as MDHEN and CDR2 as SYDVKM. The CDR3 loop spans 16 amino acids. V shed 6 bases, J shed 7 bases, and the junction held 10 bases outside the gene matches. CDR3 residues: CASSLSYRGRNSPLHF. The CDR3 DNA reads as TGTGCCAGCAGCCTGAGTTACAGGGGGCGAAATTCACCCCTCCACTTT.

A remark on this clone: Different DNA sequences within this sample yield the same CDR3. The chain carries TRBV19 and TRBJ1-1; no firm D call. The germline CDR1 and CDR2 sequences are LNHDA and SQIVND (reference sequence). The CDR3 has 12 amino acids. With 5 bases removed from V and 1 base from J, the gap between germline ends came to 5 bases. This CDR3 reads CASSRQNTEAFF. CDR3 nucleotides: TGTGCCAGTAGTCGACAGAACACTGAAGCTTTCTTT.

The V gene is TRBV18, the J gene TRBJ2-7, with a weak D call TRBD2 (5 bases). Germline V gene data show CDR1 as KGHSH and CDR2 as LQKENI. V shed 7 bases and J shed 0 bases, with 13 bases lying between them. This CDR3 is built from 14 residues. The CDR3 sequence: CASLKSRGSYEQYF. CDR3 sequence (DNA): TGTGCCAGCTTGAAGAGCCGGGGCTCCTACGAGCAGTACTTC.

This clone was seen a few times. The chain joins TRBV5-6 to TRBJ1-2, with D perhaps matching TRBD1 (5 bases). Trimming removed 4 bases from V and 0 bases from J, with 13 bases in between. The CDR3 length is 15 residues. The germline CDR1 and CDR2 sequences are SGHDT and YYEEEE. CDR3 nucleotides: TGTGCCAGCAGCCAGCGGGGCCCAGCTAACTATGGCTACACCTTC. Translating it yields CASSQRGPANYGYTF.

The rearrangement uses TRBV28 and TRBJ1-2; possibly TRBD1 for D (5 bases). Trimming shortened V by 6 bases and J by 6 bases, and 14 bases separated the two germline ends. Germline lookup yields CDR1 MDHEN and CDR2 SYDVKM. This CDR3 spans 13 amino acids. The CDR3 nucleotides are TGTGCCAGCAGCCCATGGGGCTCACATGGCTACACCTTC. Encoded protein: CASSPWGSHGYTF.

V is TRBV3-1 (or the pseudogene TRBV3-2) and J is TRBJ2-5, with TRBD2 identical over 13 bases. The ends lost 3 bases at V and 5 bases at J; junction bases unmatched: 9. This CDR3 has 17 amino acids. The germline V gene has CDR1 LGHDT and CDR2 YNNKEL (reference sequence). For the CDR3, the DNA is TGTGCCAGCAGCCACGCGGGACTAGCGGGGTTTCGCGAGACCCAGTACTTC. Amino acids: CASSHAGLAGFRETQYF.

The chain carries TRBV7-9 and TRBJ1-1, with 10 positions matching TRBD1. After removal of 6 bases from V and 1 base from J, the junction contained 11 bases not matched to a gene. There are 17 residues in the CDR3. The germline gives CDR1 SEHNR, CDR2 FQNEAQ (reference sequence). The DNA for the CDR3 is TGTGCCAGCAGTACTGACAGGGGGCCGGTGAGGAACACTGAAGCTTTCTTT. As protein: CASSTDRGPVRNTEAFF.

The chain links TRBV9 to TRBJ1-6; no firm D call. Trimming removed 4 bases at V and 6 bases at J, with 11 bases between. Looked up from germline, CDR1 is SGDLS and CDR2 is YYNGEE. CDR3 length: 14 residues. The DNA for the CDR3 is TGTGCCAGCAGCCGCACGGGTAGTAATTCACCCCTCCACTTT. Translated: CASSRTGSNSPLHF.

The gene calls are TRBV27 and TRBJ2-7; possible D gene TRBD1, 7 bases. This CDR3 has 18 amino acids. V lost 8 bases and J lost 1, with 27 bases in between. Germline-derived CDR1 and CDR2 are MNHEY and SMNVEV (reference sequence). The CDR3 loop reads CASGLRPTRQGFSYEQYF. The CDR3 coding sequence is TGTGCCAGCGGACTACGACCAACTAGACAGGGATTTTCCTACGAGCAGTACTTC.

CDR3 protein: CSVWTGNYGYTF. Here the CDR3 DNA reads TGCAGCGTTTGGACAGGGAACTATGGCTACACCTTC. The chain has TRBV29-1 and TRBJ1-2; 8 nucleotides agree with TRBD1. After removal of 5 bases from V and 2 bases from J, the junction contained 1 base not matched to a gene. Germline V gene lookup returns CDR1 SQVTM and CDR2 ANQGSEA. This CDR3 comprises 12 residues.

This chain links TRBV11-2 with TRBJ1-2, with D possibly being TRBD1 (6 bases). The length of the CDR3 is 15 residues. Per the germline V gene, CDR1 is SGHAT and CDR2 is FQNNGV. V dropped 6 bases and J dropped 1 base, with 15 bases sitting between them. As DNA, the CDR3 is TGTGCCAGCAGACGTGGGGGGGGCGATAACTATGGCTACACCTTC. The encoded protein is CASRRGGGDNYGYTF.

The CDR3 protein is CASSLFGGGSYNEQFF. The CDR3 region has the DNA TGTGCCAGCAGTTTATTTGGGGGGGGCTCCTACAATGAGCAGTTCTTC. The chain carries TRBV28 and TRBJ2-1; 7 nucleotides agree with TRBD2. The trim removed 1 base at V and 0 bases at J, leaving 3 bases unmatched. This CDR3 contains 16 residues. Germline CDR1 MDHEN, CDR2 SYDVKM.

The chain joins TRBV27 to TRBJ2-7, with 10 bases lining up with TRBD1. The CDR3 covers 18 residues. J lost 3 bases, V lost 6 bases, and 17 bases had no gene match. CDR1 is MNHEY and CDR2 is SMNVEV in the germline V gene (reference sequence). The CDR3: CASSPSDDSRDRGYEQYF. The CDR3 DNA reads TGTGCCAGCAGCCCATCGGACGATTCCCGGGACAGGGGCTACGAGCAGTACTTC.

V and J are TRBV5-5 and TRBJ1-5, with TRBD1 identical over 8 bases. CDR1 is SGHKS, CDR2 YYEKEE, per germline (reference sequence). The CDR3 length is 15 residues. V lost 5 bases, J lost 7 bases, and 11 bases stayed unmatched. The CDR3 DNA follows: TGTGCCAGCAGGCAAACTGTGACAGGGGCGCAGCCCCAGCATTTT. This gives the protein CASRQTVTGAQPQHF.

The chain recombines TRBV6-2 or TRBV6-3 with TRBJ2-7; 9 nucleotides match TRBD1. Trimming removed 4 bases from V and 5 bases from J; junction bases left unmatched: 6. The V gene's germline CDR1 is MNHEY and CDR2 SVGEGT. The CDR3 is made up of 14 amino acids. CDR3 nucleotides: TGTGCCAGCAGTTCCCCTGGGACAGGGAACGAGCAGTACTTC. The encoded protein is CASSSPGTGNEQYF.

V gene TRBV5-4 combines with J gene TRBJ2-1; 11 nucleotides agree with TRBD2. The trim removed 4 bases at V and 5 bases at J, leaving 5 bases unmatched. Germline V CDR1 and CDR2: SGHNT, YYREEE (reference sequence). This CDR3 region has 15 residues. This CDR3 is CASSPTSGTHNEQFF. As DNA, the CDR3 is TGTGCCAGCAGCCCGACTAGCGGGACACACAATGAGCAGTTCTTC.